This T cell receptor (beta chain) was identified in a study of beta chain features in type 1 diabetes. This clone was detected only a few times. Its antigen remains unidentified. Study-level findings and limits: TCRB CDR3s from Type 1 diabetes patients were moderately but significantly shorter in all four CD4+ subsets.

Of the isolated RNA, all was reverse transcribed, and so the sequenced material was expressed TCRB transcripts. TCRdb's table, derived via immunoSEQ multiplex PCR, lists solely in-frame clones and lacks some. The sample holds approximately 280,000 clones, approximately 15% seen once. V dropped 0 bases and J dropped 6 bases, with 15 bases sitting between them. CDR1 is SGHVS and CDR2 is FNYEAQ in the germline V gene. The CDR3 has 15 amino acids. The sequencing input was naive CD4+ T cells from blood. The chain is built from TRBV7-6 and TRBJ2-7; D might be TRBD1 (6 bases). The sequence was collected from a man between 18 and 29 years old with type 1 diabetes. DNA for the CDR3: TGTGCCAGCAGCTTAGCCGGGACATGGAACGGCGAGCAGTACTTC. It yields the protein CASSLAGTWNGEQYF.